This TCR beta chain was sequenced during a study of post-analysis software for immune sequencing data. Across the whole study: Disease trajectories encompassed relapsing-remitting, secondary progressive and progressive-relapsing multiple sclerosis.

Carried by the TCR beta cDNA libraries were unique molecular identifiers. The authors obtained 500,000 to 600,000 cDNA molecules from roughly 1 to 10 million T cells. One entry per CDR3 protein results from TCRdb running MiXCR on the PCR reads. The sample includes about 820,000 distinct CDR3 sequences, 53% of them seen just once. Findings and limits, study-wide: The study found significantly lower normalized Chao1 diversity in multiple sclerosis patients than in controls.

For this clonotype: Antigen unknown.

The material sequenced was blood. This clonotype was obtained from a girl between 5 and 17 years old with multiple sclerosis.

As DNA, the CDR3 is TGCGCCAGCAGCCCCCAACCCGGGGACAGACACTACGAGCAGTACTTC. Protein product: CASSPQPGDRHYEQYF. The chain recombines TRBV5-1 with TRBJ2-7, with TRBD1 identical over 7 bases. V shed 4 bases and J 3 bases; nucleotides not matched to a gene: 13. From germline, CDR1 is SGHRS and CDR2 YFSETQ. This CDR3 contains 16 residues.